The source of this T cell receptor (beta chain) is a study of early T cells in non-severe SARS-CoV-2 infection (dated by TCRdb to the early 2020s). Regarding the study in general: TCR sequencing used bulk RNA from unsorted whole blood, so alpha and beta chains could not be paired. Summary of the overall study and its limitations: Matching against VDJdb was skewed toward anti-spike CD8 responses, likely underestimated virus-specific expansions, and missed private and CD4 specificities.

Libraries were made using 5' RACE. The sequencer listed for this sample is NextSeq 500. The TCR library protocol attached unique molecular identifiers to individual cDNA molecules to correct for sequencing error and PCR bias. TCR alpha and beta chains were both sequenced, and the abundances of alpha and beta sequences in each sample were closely correlated with each other. The original methods were these. Decombinator V4 was used to annotate the V gene, J gene and CDR3 of the TCR sequences. Expanded TCRs were defined as changing significantly between any two time points under a Poisson model with p below 0.0001. TCR abundances were normalised to the total number of TCRs sequenced per sample and expressed as counts per million. MAIT TCRs were defined by TRAV1-2 paired with TRAJ12, TRAJ20 or TRAJ33, and iNKT TCRs by TRAV10 paired with TRAJ18. A search of VDJdb, accessed on 1 November 2021, was run for TCRs annotated to CMV, EBV and SARS-CoV-2, with TCRs annotated for multiple antigens excluded. TCRdb's own reprocessing of the public reads used fastp at Q25 and MiXCR and kept productive beta chains. Every distinct CDR3 protein forms one entry, paired with its most common genes and DNA. TCRdb assigned the V and J calls; the authors' analysis was not used. This sample holds about 33,000 distinct CDR3 sequences; around 4.6% were observed only once. Of the sample, 13% to 15% is held by the ten largest clones.

In the germline V gene, CDR1 corresponds to MGHDK and CDR2 to SYGVNS. The trim is 8 bases for V and 11 bases for J, with a gap of 21 bases between the germline ends. Taken from cysteine to phenylalanine, the CDR3 has 14 residues. Kept here is only the CDR3 DNA, which spans 42 bases and is read in frame from base 1. Set within a cohort of healthcare workers in London, UK, this nested case-control study involved weekly PCR testing of nasopharyngeal swabs along with blood sampling. Healthcare workers were enrolled in the week of the UK lockdown, from 23 to 31 March 2020, and were followed every week for up to roughly 16 weeks. This clonotype turned up a few times. The clone's antigen remains unknown. No base quality values were provided; no much bigger clone lies one nucleotide off.

The receptor was isolated from an adult who was a healthcare worker with PCR-confirmed SARS-CoV-2 infection or an uninfected control (not recorded which). The chain is encoded by TRBV25-1 joined to TRBJ1-4; the D gene is perhaps TRBD1, on 6 matching bases. The sequencing input was whole blood. The CDR3 is CASQKNRETDKLFF. The base sequence is TGTGCCAGCCAAAAAAACAGGGAAACGGACAAACTGTTTTTT. Reference TRBV25-1 and TRBJ1-4 proteins supply the regions before and after the CDR3; the full variable domain is: EADIYQTPRYLVIGTGKKITLECSQTMGHDKMYWYQQDPGMELHLIHYSYGVNSTEKGDLSSESTVSRIRTEHFPLTLESARPSHTSQYLCASQKNRETDKLFFGSGTQLSVL.